This entry describes one T cell receptor (beta chain). This entry comes from a study of CD8 T cells in Susac syndrome. With random hexamers, reverse transcription was performed on roughly 0.5 to 1 ug of RNA. In TCRdb, the immunoSEQ multiplex PCR reads were re-called with MiXCR into one record per CDR3 protein. The sample lists about 200,000 distinct CDR3 sequences, 90% to 95% seen once, with approximately 0.1% in the top ten. Sample: CD4+ T cells from PBMCs. This clonotype was obtained from a human donor in good health.

The CDR3 nucleotides are TGTGCCAGCAGCCCCGGGCGAGGCTATGGCTACACCTTC. Protein sequence: CASSPGRGYGYTF. The chain carries TRBV9 and TRBJ1-2; D not resolved. V was trimmed by 4 bases and J by 4 bases, leaving 11 bases between them. The CDR3 is 13 amino acids. CDR1 is SGDLS and CDR2 is YYNGEE in the germline V gene.